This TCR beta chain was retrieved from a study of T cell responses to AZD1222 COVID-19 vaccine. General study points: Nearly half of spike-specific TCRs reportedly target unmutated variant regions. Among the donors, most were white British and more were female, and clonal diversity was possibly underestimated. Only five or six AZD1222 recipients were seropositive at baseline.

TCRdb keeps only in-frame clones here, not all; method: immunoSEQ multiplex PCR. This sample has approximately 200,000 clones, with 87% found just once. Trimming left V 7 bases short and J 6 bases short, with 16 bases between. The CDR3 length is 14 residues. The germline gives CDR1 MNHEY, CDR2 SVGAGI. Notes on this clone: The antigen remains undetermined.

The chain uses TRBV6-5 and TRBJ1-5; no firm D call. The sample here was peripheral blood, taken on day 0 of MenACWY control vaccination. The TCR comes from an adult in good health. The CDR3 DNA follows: TGTGCCAGCATGAGCAGATCGAGTGGTCAGCCCCAGCATTTT. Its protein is CASMSRSSGQPQHF.